Listed below are T cell receptor beta chains from one sample, sequenced in a study of T cells in Graves' hyperthyroidism and ophthalmopathy. TCRdb processed the multiplex PCR reads anew with MiXCR; each CDR3 protein has one entry. The table has under 400,000 distinct CDR3 sequences, approximately 17% seen once. Sequencing was done on a sample of blood. The receptor source for this set is a man aged 25-45 years with Graves' hyperthyroidism. Each CDR3 is given without its conserved first and last residue. Part of the rows lack a size; the others show once, few, many or a class for expanded clones.

abundance: many
j_gene: TRBJ2-3
len: 13
v_gene: TRBV2
CDR3aa: ATSLPSRGTDTQY

abundance: -
j_gene: TRBJ2-5
len: 14
v_gene: TRBV7-9
CDR3aa: ASSSYRAVVEETQY

abundance: -
j_gene: TRBJ2-7
len: 10
v_gene: TRBV14
CDR3aa: ASSQPYYEQY

abundance: -
j_gene: TRBJ2-3
len: 13
v_gene: TRBV5-1
CDR3aa: ASSQSGRAVDTQY

abundance: many
j_gene: TRBJ2-3
len: 12
v_gene: TRBV29-1
CDR3aa: SVALSGDTDTQY

abundance: many
j_gene: TRBJ2-5
len: 10
v_gene: TRBV30
CDR3aa: AWSPGAGAQY

abundance: -
j_gene: TRBJ2-7
len: 13
v_gene: TRBV13
CDR3aa: ASSSQTTGTGEQY

abundance: -
j_gene: TRBJ2-2
len: 11
v_gene: TRBV29-1
CDR3aa: SVEADHTGELF

abundance: -
j_gene: TRBJ2-5
len: 12
v_gene: TRBV20-1
CDR3aa: SARNRQGQETQY

abundance: few
j_gene: TRBJ2-1
len: 13
v_gene: TRBV27
CDR3aa: ASSPRDRAFNEQF

abundance: -
j_gene: TRBJ2-7
len: 12
v_gene: TRBV29-1
CDR3aa: SVYGRGRPDEQY

abundance: -
j_gene: TRBJ1-2
len: 14
v_gene: TRBV20-1
CDR3aa: SAVGGGRGHPYGYT

abundance: many
j_gene: TRBJ1-1
len: 9
v_gene: TRBV12-3/TRBV12-4
CDR3aa: ASFMGTEAF

abundance: many
j_gene: TRBJ2-3
len: 13
v_gene: TRBV11-2
CDR3aa: ASSLVGMTADTQY

abundance: -
j_gene: TRBJ2-2
len: 12
v_gene: TRBV7-9
CDR3aa: ASRAGGIPGELF

abundance: few
j_gene: TRBJ2-5
len: 13
v_gene: TRBV20-1
CDR3aa: SARDFNRTKETQY

abundance: -
j_gene: TRBJ1-5
len: 12
v_gene: TRBV11-2
CDR3aa: ASALDRGARPQH

abundance: many
j_gene: TRBJ1-4
len: 13
v_gene: TRBV30
CDR3aa: AWSGQWATNEKLF

abundance: -
j_gene: TRBJ2-5
len: 12
v_gene: TRBV27
CDR3aa: ASSIGGPEVTQY

abundance: many
j_gene: TRBJ1-1
len: 11
v_gene: TRBV5-1
CDR3aa: ASYEVASTEAF

abundance: -
j_gene: TRBJ1-2
len: 11
v_gene: TRBV19
CDR3aa: ASSPGAEAGYT

abundance: few
j_gene: TRBJ2-3
len: 12
v_gene: TRBV4-1
CDR3aa: ASTTGRGTDTQY

abundance: many
j_gene: TRBJ2-7
len: 11
v_gene: TRBV28
CDR3aa: ASSRGQEVEQY

abundance: -
j_gene: TRBJ2-4
len: 11
v_gene: TRBV7-9
CDR3aa: ATDLEGKNIQY

abundance: many
j_gene: TRBJ1-2
len: 15
v_gene: TRBV18
CDR3aa: ASSTSRAWDNGYGYT

abundance: -
j_gene: TRBJ1-6
len: 12
v_gene: TRBV2
CDR3aa: ASSGGPYNSPPH

abundance: -
j_gene: TRBJ2-1
len: 13
v_gene: TRBV19
CDR3aa: ASSIALSAYNEQF

abundance: -
j_gene: TRBJ1-2
len: 12
v_gene: TRBV20-1
CDR3aa: SARPLRGRDGYT

abundance: few
j_gene: TRBJ1-2
len: 13
v_gene: TRBV19
CDR3aa: ASSIASTNNYGYT

abundance: many
j_gene: TRBJ1-2
len: 15
v_gene: TRBV11-1
CDR3aa: ASSSPDGGPGAGGYT

abundance: few
j_gene: TRBJ2-1
len: 14
v_gene: TRBV25-1
CDR3aa: ASSEPTSGRAGEQF

abundance: -
j_gene: TRBJ1-4
len: 13
v_gene: TRBV3-1
CDR3aa: ASSQDRDLREKLF

abundance: many
j_gene: TRBJ1-2
len: 13
v_gene: TRBV7-2
CDR3aa: ASSFPGTGISGYT

abundance: few
j_gene: TRBJ1-5
len: 12
v_gene: TRBV5-6
CDR3aa: ASSLWFRNQPQH

abundance: many
j_gene: TRBJ2-7
len: 12
v_gene: TRBV6-1
CDR3aa: ASSPRRTGNEQY

abundance: few
j_gene: TRBJ2-1
len: 12
v_gene: TRBV30
CDR3aa: AWSIAGGYNEQF

abundance: -
j_gene: TRBJ2-7
len: 13
v_gene: TRBV10-1
CDR3aa: ASSRGLAGAYEQY

abundance: -
j_gene: TRBJ2-5
len: 12
v_gene: TRBV19
CDR3aa: ASGTRRTGETQY

abundance: once
j_gene: TRBJ2-1
len: 16
v_gene: TRBV11-2
CDR3aa: ASSPGWGGRARYNEQF

abundance: many
j_gene: TRBJ1-2
len: 14
v_gene: TRBV27
CDR3aa: ASSPRGGRGIYGYT

abundance: many
j_gene: TRBJ2-7
len: 11
v_gene: TRBV28
CDR3aa: ASNSPAGGAQY

abundance: many
j_gene: TRBJ2-7
len: 13
v_gene: TRBV5-6
CDR3aa: ASSWGLAGGNEQY

abundance: -
j_gene: TRBJ1-3
len: 16
v_gene: TRBV20-1
CDR3aa: SAREVAAGGERGNTIY

abundance: few
j_gene: TRBJ2-1
len: 14
v_gene: TRBV27
CDR3aa: ASSAARTSGSAEQF

abundance: many
j_gene: TRBJ1-1
len: 10
v_gene: TRBV20-1
CDR3aa: SARLTGPEAF